The source of this T cell receptor (beta chain) is a study of T-cell reconstitution after alpha-beta-depleted transplantation in children. Regarding the study as a whole: T-cell counts and diversity at one year post-transplant came mainly from newly produced T cells. There were some patients whose high TCRbeta diversity at day 60 came from surviving recipient T cells and thymic progenitors. At around two months after transplant, the alpha-beta T cells were reportedly derived from several hundred expanded clones that came from non-depleted graft cells.

TCRbeta library preparation incorporated unique molecular identifiers. TCRdb reanalysed the PCR reads using MiXCR and keeps one entry per CDR3 protein. The data show tens of thousands of distinct CDR3 sequences, 6.4% seen once. Germline CDR1 is LGHNT and CDR2 is FRNRAP. Trimming took off 0 bases at V and 5 bases at J, with 9 bases between the two ends. The CDR3 consists of 14 residues. This clonotype was picked up many times. Its specificity is not known. This TCR was recovered from a child younger than two who had a stem cell transplant for acute myeloid leukemia, so the T cells may come from the graft donor. The starting material was peripheral blood, obtained 60 days after TCRalphabeta/CD19-depleted stem cell transplant. This rearrangement joins TRBV12-5 to TRBJ2-3, with D unclear. The CDR3 bases are TGTGCTAGTGGTTTGGTACCGGACGAAGATACGCAGTATTTT. Translating gives CASGLVPDEDTQYF. Filled out from reference TRBV12-5 and TRBJ2-3, the complete variable domain reads DARVTQTPRHKVTEMGQEVTMRCQPILGHNTVFWYRQTMMQGLELLAYFRNRAPLDDSGMPKDRFSAEMPDATLATLKIQPSEPRDSAVYFCASGLVPDEDTQYFGPGTRLTVL.